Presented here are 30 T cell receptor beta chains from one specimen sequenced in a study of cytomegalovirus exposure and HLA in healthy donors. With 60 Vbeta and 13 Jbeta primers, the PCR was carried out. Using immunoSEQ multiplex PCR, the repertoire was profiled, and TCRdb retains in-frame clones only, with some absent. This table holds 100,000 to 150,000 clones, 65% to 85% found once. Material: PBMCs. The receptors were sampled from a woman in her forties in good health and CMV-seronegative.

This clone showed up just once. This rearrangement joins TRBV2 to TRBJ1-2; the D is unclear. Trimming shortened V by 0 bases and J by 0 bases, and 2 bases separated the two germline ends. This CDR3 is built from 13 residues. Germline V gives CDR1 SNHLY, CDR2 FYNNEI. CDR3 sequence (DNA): TGTGCCAGCAGTGAAGCCGCTAACTATGGCTACACCTTC. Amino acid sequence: CASSEAANYGYTF.

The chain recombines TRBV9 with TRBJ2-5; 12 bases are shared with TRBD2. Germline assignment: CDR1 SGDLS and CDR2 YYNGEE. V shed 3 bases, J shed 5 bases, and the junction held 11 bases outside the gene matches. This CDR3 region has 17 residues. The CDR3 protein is CASSGGVASGGAETQYF. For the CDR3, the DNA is TGTGCCAGCAGCGGGGGGGTGGCTAGCGGGGGGGCGGAGACCCAGTACTTC. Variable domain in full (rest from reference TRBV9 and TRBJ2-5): DSGVTQTPKHLITATGQRVTLRCSPRSGDLSVYWYQQSLDQGLQFLIQYYNGEERAKGNILERFSAQQFPDLHSELNLSSLELGDSALYFCASSGGVASGGAETQYFGPGTRLLVL.

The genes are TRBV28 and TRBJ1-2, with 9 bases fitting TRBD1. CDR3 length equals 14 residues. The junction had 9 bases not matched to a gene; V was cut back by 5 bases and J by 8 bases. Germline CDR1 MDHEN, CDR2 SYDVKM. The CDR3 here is CASSKRDRADGYTF. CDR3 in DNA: TGTGCCAGCAGTAAACGGGACAGGGCGGACGGCTACACCTTC.

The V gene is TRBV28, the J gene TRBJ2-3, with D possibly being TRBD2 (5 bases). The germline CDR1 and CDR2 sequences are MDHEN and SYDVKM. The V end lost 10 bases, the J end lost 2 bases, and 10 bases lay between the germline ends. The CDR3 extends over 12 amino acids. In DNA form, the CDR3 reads TGTGCCACAAACGACTACACAGATACGCAGTATTTT. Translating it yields CATNDYTDTQYF.

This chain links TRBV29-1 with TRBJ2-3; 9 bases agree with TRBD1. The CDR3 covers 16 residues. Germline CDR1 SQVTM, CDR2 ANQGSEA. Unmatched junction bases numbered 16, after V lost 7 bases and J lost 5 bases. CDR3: CSAQGSGQGFEDTQYF. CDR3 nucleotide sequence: TGCAGCGCCCAGGGTAGCGGACAGGGGTTTGAAGATACGCAGTATTTT.

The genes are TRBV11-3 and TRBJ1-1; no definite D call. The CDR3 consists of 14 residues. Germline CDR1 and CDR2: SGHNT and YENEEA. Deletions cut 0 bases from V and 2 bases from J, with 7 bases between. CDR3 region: CASSLEGLNTEAFF. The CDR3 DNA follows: TGTGCCAGCAGCTTAGAGGGCCTCAACACTGAAGCTTTCTTT.

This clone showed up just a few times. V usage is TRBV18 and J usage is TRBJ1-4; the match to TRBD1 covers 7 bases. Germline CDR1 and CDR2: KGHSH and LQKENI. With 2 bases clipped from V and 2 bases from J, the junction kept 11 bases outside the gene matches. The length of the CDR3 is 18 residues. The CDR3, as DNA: TGTGCCAGCTCACCAATTAAAAGGGGGCAAGGGACTAATGAAAAACTGTTTTTT. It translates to CASSPIKRGQGTNEKLFF.

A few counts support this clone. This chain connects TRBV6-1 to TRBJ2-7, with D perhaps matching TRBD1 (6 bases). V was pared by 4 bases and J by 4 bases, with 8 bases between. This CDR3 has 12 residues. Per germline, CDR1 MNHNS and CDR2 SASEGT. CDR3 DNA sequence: TGTGCCAGCAGTGGGGACACTTACGAGCAGTACTTC. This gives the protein CASSGDTYEQYF.

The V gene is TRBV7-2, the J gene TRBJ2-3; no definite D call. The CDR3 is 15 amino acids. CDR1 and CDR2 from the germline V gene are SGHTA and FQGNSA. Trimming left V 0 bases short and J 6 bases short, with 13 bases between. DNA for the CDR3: TGTGCCAGCAGCTTAGCACACGCCTCCTCCGATACGCAGTATTTT. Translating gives CASSLAHASSDTQYF.

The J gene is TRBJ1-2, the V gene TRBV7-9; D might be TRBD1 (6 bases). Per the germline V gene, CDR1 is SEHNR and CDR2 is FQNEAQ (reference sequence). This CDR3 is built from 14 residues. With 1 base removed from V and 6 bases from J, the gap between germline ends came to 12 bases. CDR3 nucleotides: TGTGCCAGCAGCTTAGGGACAGAACAGCATGGCTACACCTTC. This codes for CASSLGTEQHGYTF.

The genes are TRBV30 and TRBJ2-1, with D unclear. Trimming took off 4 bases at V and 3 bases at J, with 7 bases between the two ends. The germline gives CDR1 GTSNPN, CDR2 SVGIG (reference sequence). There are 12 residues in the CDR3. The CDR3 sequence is CAWKSGYNEQFF. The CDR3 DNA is TGTGCCTGGAAGTCCGGCTACAATGAGCAGTTCTTC.

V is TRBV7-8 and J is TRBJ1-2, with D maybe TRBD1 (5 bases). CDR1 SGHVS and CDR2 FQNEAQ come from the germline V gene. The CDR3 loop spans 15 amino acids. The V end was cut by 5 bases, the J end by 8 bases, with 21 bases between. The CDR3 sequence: CASSPNPNKGNGYTF. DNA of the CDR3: TGTGCCAGCAGCCCTAACCCGAACAAGGGGAACGGCTACACCTTC.

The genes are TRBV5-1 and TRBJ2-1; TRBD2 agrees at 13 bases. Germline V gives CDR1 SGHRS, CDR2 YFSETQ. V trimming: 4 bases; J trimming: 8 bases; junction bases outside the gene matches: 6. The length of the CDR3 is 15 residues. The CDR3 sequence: CASSKGLAGEYEQFF. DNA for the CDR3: TGCGCCAGCAGCAAAGGACTAGCGGGGGAATATGAGCAGTTCTTC.

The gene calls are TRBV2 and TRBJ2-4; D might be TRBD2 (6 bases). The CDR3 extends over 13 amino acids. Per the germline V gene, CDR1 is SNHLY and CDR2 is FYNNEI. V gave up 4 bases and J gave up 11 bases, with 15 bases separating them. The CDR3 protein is CASSVRETSVQYF. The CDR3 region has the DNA TGTGCCAGCAGTGTCAGGGAGACTAGTGTTCAGTACTTC.

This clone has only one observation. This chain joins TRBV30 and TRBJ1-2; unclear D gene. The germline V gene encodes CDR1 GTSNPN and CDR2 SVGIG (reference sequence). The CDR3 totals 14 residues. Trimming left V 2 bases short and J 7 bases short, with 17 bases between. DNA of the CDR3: TGTGCCTGGAGTTCCCATCGGGGTGCGGTTGGCTACACCTTC. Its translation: CAWSSHRGAVGYTF.

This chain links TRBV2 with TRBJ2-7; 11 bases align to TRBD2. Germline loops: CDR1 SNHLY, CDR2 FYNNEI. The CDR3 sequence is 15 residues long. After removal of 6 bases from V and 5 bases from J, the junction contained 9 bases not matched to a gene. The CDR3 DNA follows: TGTGCCAGCAGCCACACACTAGCGGGAGAGGACGAGCAGTACTTC. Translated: CASSHTLAGEDEQYF. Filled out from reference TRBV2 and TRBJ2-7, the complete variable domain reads EPEVTQTPSHQVTQMGQEVILRCVPISNHLYFYWYRQILGQKVEFLVSFYNNEISEKSEIFDDQFSVERPDGSNFTLKIRSTKLEDSAMYFCASSHTLAGEDEQYFGPGTRLTVT.

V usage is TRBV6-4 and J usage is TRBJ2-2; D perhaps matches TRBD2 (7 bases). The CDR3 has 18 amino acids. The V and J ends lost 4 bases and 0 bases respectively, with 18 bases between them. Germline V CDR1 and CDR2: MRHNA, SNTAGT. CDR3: CASSVPDSGAPNTGELFF. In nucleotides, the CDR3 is TGTGCCAGCAGTGTTCCGGACAGCGGGGCTCCGAACACCGGGGAGCTGTTTTTT.

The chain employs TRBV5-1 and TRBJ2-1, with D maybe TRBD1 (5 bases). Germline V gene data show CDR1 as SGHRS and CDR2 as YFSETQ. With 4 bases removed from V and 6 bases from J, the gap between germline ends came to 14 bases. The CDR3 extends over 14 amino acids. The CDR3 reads CASSKDKGINEQFF. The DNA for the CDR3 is TGCGCCAGCAGCAAGGACAAAGGGATCAATGAGCAGTTCTTC.

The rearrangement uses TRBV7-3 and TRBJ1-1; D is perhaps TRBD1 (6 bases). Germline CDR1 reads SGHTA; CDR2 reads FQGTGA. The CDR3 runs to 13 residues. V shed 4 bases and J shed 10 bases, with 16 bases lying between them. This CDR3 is CASSSGEGGVAFF. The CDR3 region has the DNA TGTGCCAGCAGCTCAGGGGAGGGTGGCGTAGCTTTCTTT.

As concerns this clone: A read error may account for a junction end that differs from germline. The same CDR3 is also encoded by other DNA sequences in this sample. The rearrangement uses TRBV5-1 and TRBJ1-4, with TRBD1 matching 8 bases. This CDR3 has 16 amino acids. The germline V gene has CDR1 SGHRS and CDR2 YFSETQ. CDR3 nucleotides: TGCGCCAGCAGCTCGACAGGGGTCGGAGTAGATGAAAAGCTGTTTTTT. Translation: CASSSTGVGVDEKLFF.

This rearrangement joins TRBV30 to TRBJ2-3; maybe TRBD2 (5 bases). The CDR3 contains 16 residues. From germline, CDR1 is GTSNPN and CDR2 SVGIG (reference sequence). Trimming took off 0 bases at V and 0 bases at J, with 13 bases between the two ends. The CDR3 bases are TGTGCCTGGAGTGTACACCAGACGGGAAGCACAGATACGCAGTATTTT. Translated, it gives CAWSVHQTGSTDTQYF.

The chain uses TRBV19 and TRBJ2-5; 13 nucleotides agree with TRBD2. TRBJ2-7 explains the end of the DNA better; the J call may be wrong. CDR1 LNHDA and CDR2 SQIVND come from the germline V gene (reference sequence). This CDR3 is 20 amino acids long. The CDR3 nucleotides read TGTGCCAGTAGTAGAGGACTAGCGGGGGCCGTCATGAGCAGCTCCTACGAGCAGTACTTC. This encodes CASSRGLAGAVMSSSYEQYF.

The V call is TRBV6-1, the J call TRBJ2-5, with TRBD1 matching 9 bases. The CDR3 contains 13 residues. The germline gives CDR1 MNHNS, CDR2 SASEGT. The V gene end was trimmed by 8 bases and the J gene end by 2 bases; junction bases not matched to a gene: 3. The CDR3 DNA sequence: TGTGCCAGCGGGACAGGGACACAAGAGACCCAGTACTTC. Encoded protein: CASGTGTQETQYF.

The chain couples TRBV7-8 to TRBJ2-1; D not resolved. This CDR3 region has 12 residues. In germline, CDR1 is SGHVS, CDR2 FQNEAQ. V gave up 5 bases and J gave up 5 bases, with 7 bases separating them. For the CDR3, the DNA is TGTGCCAGCAGCCCTACCAACAATGAGCAGTTCTTC. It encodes CASSPTNNEQFF.

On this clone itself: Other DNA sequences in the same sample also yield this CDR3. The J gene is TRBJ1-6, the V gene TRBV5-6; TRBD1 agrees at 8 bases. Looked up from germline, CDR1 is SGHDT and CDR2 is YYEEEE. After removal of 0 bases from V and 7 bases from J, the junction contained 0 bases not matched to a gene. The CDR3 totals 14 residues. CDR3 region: CASSLGQGNSPLHF. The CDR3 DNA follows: TGTGCCAGCAGCTTGGGACAGGGGAATTCACCCCTCCACTTT.

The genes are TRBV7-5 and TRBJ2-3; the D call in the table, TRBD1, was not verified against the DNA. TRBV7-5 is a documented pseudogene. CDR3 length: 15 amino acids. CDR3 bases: TGTGTCAGAAGCTTAATAGGACAGGGGTCAGATACGCAGTATTTT. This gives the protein CVRSLIGQGSDTQYF.

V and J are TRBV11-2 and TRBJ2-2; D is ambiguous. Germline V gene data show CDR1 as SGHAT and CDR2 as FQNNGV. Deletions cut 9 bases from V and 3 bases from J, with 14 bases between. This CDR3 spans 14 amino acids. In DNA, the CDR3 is TGTGCCAGTTCAACCTTAGAGGACACCGGGGAGCTGTTTTTT. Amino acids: CASSTLEDTGELFF.

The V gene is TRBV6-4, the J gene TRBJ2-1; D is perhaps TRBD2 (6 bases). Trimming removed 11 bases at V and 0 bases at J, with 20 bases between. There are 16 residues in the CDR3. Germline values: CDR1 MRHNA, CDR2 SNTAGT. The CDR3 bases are TGTGCCCGACTAGGGCCCCCATTCTCCTCCTACAATGAGCAGTTCTTC. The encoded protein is CARLGPPFSSYNEQFF.

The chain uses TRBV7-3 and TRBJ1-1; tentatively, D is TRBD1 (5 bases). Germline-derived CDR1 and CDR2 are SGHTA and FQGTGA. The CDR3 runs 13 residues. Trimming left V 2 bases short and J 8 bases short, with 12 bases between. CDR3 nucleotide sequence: TGTGCCAGCAGCTTAGACGTAGGGGCAGAAGCTTTCTTT. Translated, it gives CASSLDVGAEAFF.

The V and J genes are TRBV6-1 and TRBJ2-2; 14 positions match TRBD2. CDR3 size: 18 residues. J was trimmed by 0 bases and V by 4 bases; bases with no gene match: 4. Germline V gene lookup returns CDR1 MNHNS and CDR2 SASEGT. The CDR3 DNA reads TGTGCCAGCAGTGCGGGACTAGCGGGGGCCTCGAACACCGGGGAGCTGTTTTTT. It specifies CASSAGLAGASNTGELFF.